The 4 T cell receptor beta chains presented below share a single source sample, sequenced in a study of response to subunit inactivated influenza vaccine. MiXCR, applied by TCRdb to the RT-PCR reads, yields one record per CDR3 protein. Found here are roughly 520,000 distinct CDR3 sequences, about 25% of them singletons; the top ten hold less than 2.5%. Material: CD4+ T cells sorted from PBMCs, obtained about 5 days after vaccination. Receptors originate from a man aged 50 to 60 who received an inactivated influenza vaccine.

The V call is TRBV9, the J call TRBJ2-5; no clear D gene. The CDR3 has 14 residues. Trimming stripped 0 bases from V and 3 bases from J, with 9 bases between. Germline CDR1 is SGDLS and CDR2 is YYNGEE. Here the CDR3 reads CASSVDPGKETQYF. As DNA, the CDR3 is TGTGCCAGCAGCGTAGATCCTGGTAAAGAGACCCAGTACTTC.

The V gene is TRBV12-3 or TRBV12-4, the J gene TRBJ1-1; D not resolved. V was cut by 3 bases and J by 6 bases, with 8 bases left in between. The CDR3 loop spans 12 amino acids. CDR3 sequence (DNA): TGTGCCAGCAGTTTTCTAGCAGCTGAAGCTTTCTTT. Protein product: CASSFLAAEAFF.

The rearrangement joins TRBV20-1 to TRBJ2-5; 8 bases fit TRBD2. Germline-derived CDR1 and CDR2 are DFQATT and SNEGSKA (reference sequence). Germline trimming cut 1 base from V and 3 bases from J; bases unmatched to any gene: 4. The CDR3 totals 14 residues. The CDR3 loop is CSARGGLVKETQYF. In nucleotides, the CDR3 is TGCAGTGCTAGAGGGGGACTAGTTAAAGAGACCCAGTACTTC.

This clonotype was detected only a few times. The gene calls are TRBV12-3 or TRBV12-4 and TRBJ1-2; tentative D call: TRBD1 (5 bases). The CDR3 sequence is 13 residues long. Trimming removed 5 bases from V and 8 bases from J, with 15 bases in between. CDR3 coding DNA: TGTGCCAGCAGTCCGAGACAGATTTCCGGCTACACCTTC. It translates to CASSPRQISGYTF.